The 22 T cell receptor beta chains presented below share a single source sample, sequenced in a study of a mutant IDH1 vaccine in newly diagnosed glioma. These receptors have no known antigen. Time point of the sample: week 23, last vaccination. Topical imiquimod was applied with each vaccine dose, which held 300 ug of mutant IDH1 20-mer peptide. Method: immunoSEQ multiplex PCR; TCRdb's copy keeps in-frame clones and lacks some. The sample holds under 45,000 clones, around 74% seen once. The sample was PBMCs, taken from a glioma patient whose treatment included an IDH1 peptide vaccine. The receptors stem from a man aged 50 or older with glioma.

This chain uses TRBV5-1 with TRBJ2-3; 8 positions agree with TRBD1. Germline CDR1 SGHRS, CDR2 YFSETQ. CDR3 length equals 17 residues. V lost 4 bases to trimming and J lost 5 bases; unmatched junction nucleotides: 15. The CDR3 nucleotides are TGCGCCAGCAGCCCCGGACAGGGTTCACGGTCACAAGATACGCAGTATTTT. Translation gives CASSPGQGSRSQDTQYF.

The rearrangement uses TRBV19 and TRBJ1-3; D might be TRBD1 (6 bases). Germline CDR1 reads LNHDA; CDR2 reads SQIVND (reference sequence). The CDR3 has 13 residues. Trimming took 6 bases from V and 4 from J, leaving 10 bases between them. CDR3 protein: CASSRGQGNTIYF. The CDR3 nucleotides are TGTGCCAGTAGCCGAGGACAGGGAAACACCATATATTTT.

V and J are TRBV19 and TRBJ2-3; no reliable D call. Germline V gene sequence: CDR1 LNHDA, CDR2 SQIVND (reference sequence). The CDR3 contains 14 residues. Trimming took 7 bases from V and 1 from J, leaving 12 bases between them. CDR3 in amino acids: CASIGMGRTDTQYF. The CDR3 region has the DNA TGTGCCAGTATTGGAATGGGCCGCACAGATACGCAGTATTTT.

This chain uses TRBV7-2 with TRBJ1-3, with 9 bases identical to TRBD1. The CDR3 covers 14 residues. The germline gives CDR1 SGHTA, CDR2 FQGNSA. V shed 5 bases, J shed 6 bases, and the junction held 5 bases outside the gene matches. This CDR3 is CASSPRDRANTIYF. In DNA, the CDR3 is TGTGCCAGCAGCCCCCGGGACAGGGCAAACACCATATATTTT.

This clone occurred a few times. V and J are TRBV11-1 and TRBJ2-1, with D possibly being TRBD1 (5 bases). The germline CDR1 and CDR2 sequences are SGHAT and FQDESV (reference sequence). CDR3 length: 19 residues. V dropped 5 bases and J dropped 2 bases, with 25 bases sitting between them. CDR3 loop: CASSPRDLANTQPYNEQFF. Written as DNA, the CDR3 is TGTGCCAGCAGCCCCAGGGATTTAGCCAATACACAACCCTACAATGAGCAGTTCTTC.

V usage is TRBV19 and J usage is TRBJ1-2; D unresolved. The CDR3 totals 13 residues. V gave up 3 bases and J gave up 4 bases, with 9 bases separating them. CDR1 and CDR2 from the germline V gene are LNHDA and SQIVND (reference sequence). CDR3 in amino acids: CASSIETRYGYTF. The CDR3 DNA follows: TGTGCCAGTAGTATCGAGACACGCTATGGCTACACCTTC.

The chain employs TRBV19 and TRBJ1-4, with TRBD1 identical over 7 bases. This CDR3 spans 16 amino acids. V trimming: 5 bases; J trimming: 0 bases; junction bases outside the gene matches: 6. Germline V gene sequence: CDR1 LNHDA, CDR2 SQIVND (reference sequence). CDR3 nucleotide sequence: TGTGCCAGTAGTCTCGGGACAGCGGCAACTAATGAAAAACTGTTTTTT. It specifies CASSLGTAATNEKLFF.

The rearrangement uses TRBV7-9 and TRBJ2-2; 7 positions agree with TRBD1. CDR1 and CDR2 (germline): SEHNR, FQNEAQ (reference sequence). The junction had 9 bases not matched to a gene; V was cut back by 5 bases and J by 3 bases. The CDR3 spans 16 residues. Here the CDR3 DNA reads TGTGCCAGCAGCGCCCCAGACAGGGTACACACCGGGGAGCTGTTTTTT. Its translation is CASSAPDRVHTGELFF.

The CDR3 bases are TGTGCCAGCAGCGCCGGACTAGCCGGAGAGACCCAGTACTTC. Translated: CASSAGLAGETQYF. The chain links TRBV7-9 to TRBJ2-5; 8 bases map to TRBD2. Germline CDR1 SEHNR, CDR2 FQNEAQ (reference sequence). The CDR3 length is 14 residues. J gave up 4 bases and V 5 bases, and 6 bases lay outside the gene matches.

The CDR3 loop is CASSSLPFPYEQYF. CDR3 coding DNA: TGTGCCAGCAGCTCCCTTCCTTTCCCGTACGAGCAGTACTTC. The chain uses TRBV27 and TRBJ2-7, with D unresolved. Germline CDR1 reads MNHEY; CDR2 reads SMNVEV (reference sequence). Trimming left V 6 bases short and J 4 bases short, with 16 bases between. The CDR3 runs to 14 residues.

The V call is TRBV18, the J call TRBJ1-1; D is unresolved. Trimming took 6 bases from V and 2 from J, leaving 10 bases between them. This CDR3 region has 13 residues. Germline V CDR1 and CDR2: KGHSH, LQKENI. The CDR3 loop is CASSAGVNTEAFF. The CDR3 DNA is TGTGCCAGCTCGGCCGGGGTCAACACTGAAGCTTTCTTT.

V and J are TRBV28 and TRBJ1-5; D uncertain. Germline-derived CDR1 and CDR2 are MDHEN and SYDVKM. Trimming removed 7 bases at V and 0 bases at J, with 22 bases between. The CDR3 is made up of 18 amino acids. The CDR3: CASTDSSGTGYSNQPQHF. The CDR3 region has the DNA TGTGCCAGCACCGACTCCAGCGGTACCGGCTATAGCAATCAGCCCCAGCATTTT.

The chain couples TRBV9 to TRBJ1-5; TRBD1 agrees at 7 bases. V shed 3 bases and J 4 bases; nucleotides not matched to a gene: 4. CDR3 length: 14 residues. Germline-derived CDR1 and CDR2 are SGDLS and YYNGEE. The CDR3 DNA sequence: TGTGCCAGCAGCGAGGGGGCTGGAAATCAGCCCCAGCATTTT. It specifies CASSEGAGNQPQHF.

The chain carries TRBV4-3 and TRBJ2-7; D unresolved. The germline V gene encodes CDR1 LGHNA and CDR2 YSLEER. Trimming removed 2 bases at V and 0 bases at J, with 17 bases between. The CDR3 is made up of 17 amino acids. The CDR3 DNA reads TGCGCCAGCAGCCAAAAAGGTCCAGGCCCTAGCTCCTACGAGCAGTACTTC. Translation gives CASSQKGPGPSSYEQYF.

This chain uses TRBV10-2 with TRBJ2-7, with D maybe TRBD1 (7 bases). The germline gives CDR1 WSHSY, CDR2 SAAADI. This CDR3 is built from 15 residues. V lost 2 bases and J 3 bases, leaving 14 bases between the germline ends. The CDR3 is CASSEGRGTFYEQYF. The CDR3, as DNA: TGCGCCAGCAGTGAGGGCAGGGGGACTTTCTACGAGCAGTACTTC.

The chain uses TRBV15 and TRBJ2-7; no reliable D call. Germline-derived CDR1 and CDR2 are LNHNV and YYDKDF (reference sequence). CDR3 length equals 13 residues. Between the trimmed V and J ends, which lost 4 bases and 1 base, there was a span of 8 bases. The CDR3 reads CATSKDRSYEQYF. DNA of the CDR3: TGTGCCACCAGCAAGGACCGTTCCTACGAGCAGTACTTC. Based on the CDR3 plus reference TRBV15 and TRBJ2-7, the full variable domain is DAMVIQNPRYQVTQFGKPVTLSCSQTLNHNVMYWYQQKSSQAPKLLFHYYDKDFNNEADTPDNFQSRRPNTSFCFLDIRSPGLGDTAMYLCATSKDRSYEQYFGPGTRLTVT.

The chain is built from TRBV27 and TRBJ1-5; 9 positions match TRBD1. CDR3 size: 15 residues. The germline V gene has CDR1 MNHEY and CDR2 SMNVEV (reference sequence). V was pared by 5 bases and J by 3 bases, with 5 bases of the junction left unmatched. The DNA for the CDR3 is TGTGCCAGCAGTACGGGACAGGGAATCAATCAGCCCCAGCATTTT. The encoded protein is CASSTGQGINQPQHF.

The chain combines TRBV9 with TRBJ1-2; 9 bases agree with TRBD1. CDR3 length: 14 residues. The germline gives CDR1 SGDLS, CDR2 YYNGEE. V was clipped by 3 bases and J by 4 bases; unmatched bases: 4. CDR3 loop: CASSATGGVYGYTF. In nucleotides, the CDR3 is TGTGCCAGCAGCGCCACAGGGGGCGTCTATGGCTACACCTTC.

V usage is TRBV6-5 and J usage is TRBJ1-1, with D unclear. The germline gives CDR1 MNHEY, CDR2 SVGAGI. V gave up 0 bases and J gave up 5 bases, with 10 bases separating them. The CDR3 contains 14 residues. The CDR3 nucleotides read TGTGCCAGCAGTTACTCGATGCGGGGAACTGAAGCTTTCTTT. Translation gives CASSYSMRGTEAFF.

There are a few counts of this clone. The rearrangement uses TRBV29-1 and TRBJ1-2; 8 bases are shared with TRBD1. With 4 bases clipped from V and 5 bases from J, the junction kept 12 bases outside the gene matches. CDR1 is SQVTM, CDR2 ANQGSEA, per germline. The CDR3 is 15 residues long. CDR3 coding DNA: TGCAGCGTTGGAGGCGGACAGGGCCAGCTATATGGCTACACCTTC. Translating it yields CSVGGGQGQLYGYTF.

This CDR3 is CASSITSGGAIGEQFF. The CDR3 DNA follows: TGTGCCAGCAGCATCACTAGCGGGGGGGCCATAGGTGAGCAGTTCTTC. The J gene is TRBJ2-1, the V gene TRBV5-6; 13 bases are shared with TRBD2. The CDR3 runs to 16 residues. The V segment lost 4 bases and the J segment 9 bases; nucleotides outside the gene matches: 10. Germline V gene data show CDR1 as SGHDT and CDR2 as YYEEEE.

This chain connects TRBV7-2 to TRBJ2-7; D might be TRBD1 (6 bases). The CDR3 covers 14 residues. CDR1 SGHTA and CDR2 FQGNSA come from the germline V gene. V dropped 1 base and J dropped 2 bases, with 9 bases sitting between them. The CDR3 is CASSLGQGTYEQYF. CDR3 coding DNA: TGTGCCAGCAGCTTAGGGCAGGGGACCTACGAGCAGTACTTC.